The sequence of this T cell receptor (beta chain) was determined in a study of shared clonotypes between healthy human individuals. Study-wide results and limits: Measured sharing among donors was expected to vary with sequencing depth. Large sequencing depth failed to make sorted-subset sequencing complete, rarefaction showed.

Note on this clone: The antigen is unknown.

Sequencing used immunoSEQ multiplex PCR; TCRdb keeps in-frame clones, though not all of them. Among approximately 320,000 clones, roughly 84% were seen once, and the ten largest hold around 15%. V lost 4 bases, J lost 4 bases, and 6 bases stayed unmatched. The CDR3 totals 13 residues. Germline CDR1 reads SQVTM; CDR2 reads ANQGSEA. The rearrangement joins TRBV29-1 to TRBJ2-7; TRBD2 agrees at 8 bases. The material sequenced was memory CD8+ T cells sorted from blood. Subset denoted: CD45RO+ cells pooled with CCR7-negative TemRA cells. This receptor was identified in a man aged 18 to 29 in good health. The CDR3 bases are TGCAGCGTTGGGGGGCTAGCGGGTTACGAGCAGTACTTC. It translates to CSVGGLAGYEQYF.